The 28 T cell receptor beta chains below all came from one sample that was sequenced in a study of blood T cell repertoires in COVID-19. Libraries were prepared by immunoSEQ multiplex PCR; TCRdb keeps only in-frame clonotypes and omits some of them. The sample records more than 400,000 clones, roughly 87% being singletons. Sequencing was carried out using PBMCs or T cells enriched from blood (not recorded which). These receptors were collected from a woman between 18 and 29 years old who had recovered from COVID-19.

J is TRBJ2-7 and V is TRBV6-5; no firm D call. Germline V gene sequence: CDR1 MNHEY, CDR2 SVGAGI. V lost 5 bases, J lost 0 bases, and 8 bases lay in between. The CDR3 sequence is 13 residues long. CDR3 region: CASSPLVSYEQYF. Here the CDR3 DNA reads TGTGCCAGCAGTCCCTTAGTCTCCTACGAGCAGTACTTC.

This rearrangement joins TRBV27 to TRBJ2-7; 11 nucleotides align to TRBD1. The J segment lost 4 bases and the V segment lost 4 bases, leaving 18 bases of the junction unmatched. Germline assignment: CDR1 MNHEY and CDR2 SMNVEV (reference sequence). The CDR3 consists of 19 residues. Here the CDR3 DNA reads TGTGCCAGCAGTTCGGGGTACCGGGACAGGGGGTCCCCTCCTTACGAGCAGTACTTC. Its protein is CASSSGYRDRGSPPYEQYF.

To note about this clone: The sample has other DNA sequences that encode this CDR3 too. V usage is TRBV7-2 and J usage is TRBJ1-2, with D possibly matching TRBD1 (5 bases). The CDR3 totals 13 residues. V shed 0 bases and J shed 4 bases, with 6 bases lying between them. Looked up from germline, CDR1 is SGHTA and CDR2 is FQGNSA. CDR3 sequence reads: CASSLATAYGYTF. Written as DNA, the CDR3 is TGTGCCAGCAGCTTAGCGACAGCCTATGGCTACACCTTC.

The rearrangement uses TRBV3-1 (or the pseudogene TRBV3-2) and TRBJ1-2, with TRBD1 as a possible D gene (6 bases). V lost 2 bases and J 5 bases, leaving 12 bases between the germline ends. The CDR3 has 14 residues. Germline V lookup: CDR1 LGHDT, CDR2 YNNKEL (reference sequence). CDR3 bases: TGTGCCAGCAGCCAATCCGACAGGCTGTATGGCTACACCTTC. Its protein is CASSQSDRLYGYTF.

This chain joins TRBV30 and TRBJ2-2; D unresolved. The CDR3 totals 15 residues. The V and J ends lost 1 base and 0 bases respectively, with 9 bases between them. The germline gives CDR1 GTSNPN, CDR2 SVGIG (reference sequence). CDR3 loop: CAWSDGATNTGELFF. CDR3 DNA sequence: TGTGCCTGGAGTGACGGAGCTACGAACACCGGGGAGCTGTTTTTT.

The chain joins TRBV9 to TRBJ1-3; no clear D gene. The CDR3 spans 14 residues. Germline assignment: CDR1 SGDLS and CDR2 YYNGEE. V lost 4 bases and J 0 bases, leaving 8 bases between the germline ends. The CDR3 bases are TGTGCCAGCAGCCGACGGAGCTCTGGAAACACCATATATTTT. Protein: CASSRRSSGNTIYF.

This chain links TRBV28 with TRBJ2-5; tentative D call: TRBD2 (6 bases). The CDR3 length is 14 residues. Germline CDR1 and CDR2: MDHEN and SYDVKM. V dropped 4 bases and J dropped 2 bases, with 11 bases sitting between them. The CDR3 loop reads CASSSSGTQETQYF. Here the CDR3 DNA reads TGTGCCAGCAGTTCCTCCGGGACTCAAGAGACCCAGTACTTC.

The chain has TRBV3-1 (or the pseudogene TRBV3-2) and TRBJ2-2; 10 nucleotides line up with TRBD1. V shed 3 bases, J shed 6 bases, and the junction held 1 base outside the gene matches. This CDR3 has 14 residues. Germline V gene sequence: CDR1 LGHDT, CDR2 YNNKEL (reference sequence). CDR3 DNA sequence: TGTGCCAGCAGCCAGGACAGGGGGGCCGGGGAGCTGTTTTTT. This gives the protein CASSQDRGAGELFF.

This chain uses TRBV28 with TRBJ1-4, with D tentatively TRBD1 (6 bases). Germline V gives CDR1 MDHEN, CDR2 SYDVKM. The CDR3 spans 16 residues. V lost 3 bases and J lost 4, with 15 bases in between. CDR3 bases: TGTGCCAGCAGTTTGGTCCTTACAGGGCGTAATGAAAAACTGTTTTTT. Its protein is CASSLVLTGRNEKLFF. The full variable domain, completed using reference TRBV28 and TRBJ1-4, is DVKVTQSSRYLVKRTGEKVFLECVQDMDHENMFWYRQDPGLGLRLIYFSYDVKMKEKGDIPEGYSVSREKKERFSLILESASTNQTSMYLCASSLVLTGRNEKLFFGSGTQLSVL.

The V gene is TRBV5-6, the J gene TRBJ2-1; 14 bases are a match to TRBD2. This CDR3 is built from 17 residues. Looked up from germline, CDR1 is SGHDT and CDR2 is YYEEEE. The V gene end was trimmed by 4 bases and the J gene end by 8 bases; junction bases not matched to a gene: 11. CDR3 nucleotide sequence: TGTGCCAGCAGCCCTGGGACTAGCGGGGGCCGCTGGGATGAGCAGTTCTTC. It translates to CASSPGTSGGRWDEQFF. Filled out from reference TRBV5-6 and TRBJ2-1, the complete variable domain reads DAGVTQSPTHLIKTRGQQVTLRCSPKSGHDTVSWYQQALGQGPQFIFQYYEEEERQRGNFPDRFSGHQFPNYSSELNVNALLLGDSALYLCASSPGTSGGRWDEQFFGPGTRLTVL.

V usage is TRBV7-7 and J usage is TRBJ2-2; D may be TRBD1 (6 bases). V lost 8 bases and J 5 bases, leaving 9 bases between the germline ends. CDR1 and CDR2 from the germline V gene are SSHAT and FNYEAQ (reference sequence). CDR3 length equals 12 residues. Written as DNA, the CDR3 is TGTGCCAGCGGGGGCCCAACCGGGGAGCTGTTTTTT. The encoded protein is CASGGPTGELFF.

This chain uses TRBV11-2 with TRBJ2-5; TRBD2 is a possible D gene (6 bases). This CDR3 is built from 14 residues. The germline CDR1 and CDR2 sequences are SGHAT and FQNNGV. The V end was cut by 1 base, the J end by 1 base, with 7 bases between. The CDR3 is CASSLGRGQETQYF. The CDR3 DNA reads as TGTGCCAGCAGCTTAGGGCGGGGCCAAGAGACCCAGTACTTC.

The V gene is TRBV6-1, the J gene TRBJ1-5; 9 bases line up with TRBD1. This CDR3 comprises 16 residues. After removal of 1 base from V and 4 bases from J, the junction contained 5 bases not matched to a gene. CDR1 and CDR2 (germline): MNHNS, SASEGT. As DNA, the CDR3 is TGTGCCAGCAGTGAAGTACTCGGGACAGGGAATCAGCCCCAGCATTTT. Amino acids: CASSEVLGTGNQPQHF.

The chain has TRBV4-2 and TRBJ2-3, with 7 bases lining up with TRBD2. V shed 8 bases, J shed 3 bases, and the junction held 2 bases outside the gene matches. Germline lookup yields CDR1 LGHNA and CDR2 YNFKEQ. The CDR3 is 12 residues long. CDR3 bases: TGTGCCAGCGGGCGGGAGACAGATACGCAGTATTTT. Translating it yields CASGRETDTQYF.

This rearrangement joins TRBV3-1 (or the pseudogene TRBV3-2) to TRBJ2-3; 7 bases are a match to TRBD1. The length of the CDR3 is 14 residues. Germline V gene lookup returns CDR1 LGHDT and CDR2 YNNKEL (reference sequence). J was trimmed by 4 bases and V by 5 bases; bases with no gene match: 6. The CDR3 DNA follows: TGTGCCAGCAGCTCATACAGGGGTGCAGATACGCAGTATTTT. Residues: CASSSYRGADTQYF.

This chain joins TRBV20-1 and TRBJ2-7; tentatively, D is TRBD1 (6 bases). The ends were cut back, 3 bases at V and 1 base at J, with 7 bases in the middle. Germline lookup yields CDR1 DFQATT and CDR2 SNEGSKA (reference sequence). CDR3 size: 12 residues. CDR3: CSASTGSYEQYF. The CDR3 DNA reads as TGCAGTGCTAGTACAGGGTCCTACGAGCAGTACTTC.

This clone occurred a few times. V is TRBV15 and J is TRBJ1-1; D unresolved. The CDR3 extends over 12 amino acids. Per germline, CDR1 LNHNV and CDR2 YYDKDF (reference sequence). The ends were cut back, 1 base at V and 5 bases at J, with 5 bases in the middle. CDR3: CATSRASTEAFF. The CDR3 DNA reads as TGTGCCACCAGCAGAGCCAGTACTGAAGCTTTCTTT.

V is TRBV7-2 and J is TRBJ2-1; 10 bases align to TRBD1. The CDR3 totals 17 residues. Per germline, CDR1 SGHTA and CDR2 FQGNSA. Trimming at V came to 5 bases and at J to 8 bases, leaving 15 bases not matched to a gene. This chain's CDR3 is CASSPDVRDRGFDEQFF. Here the CDR3 DNA reads TGTGCCAGCAGCCCTGATGTGAGGGACAGGGGATTTGATGAGCAGTTCTTC.

This chain links TRBV23-1 with TRBJ1-1; 9 positions agree with TRBD1. TRBV23-1 is marked as an open reading frame, function uncertain. V shed 10 bases and J 5 bases; nucleotides not matched to a gene: 5. There are 12 residues in the CDR3. CDR3 DNA sequence: TGCGCCATCAGGGACAGGGAGACTGAAGCTTTCTTT. Protein product: CAIRDRETEAFF.

This clone was recorded only once. The J gene is TRBJ1-5, the V gene TRBV18; D unclear. The CDR3 loop spans 13 amino acids. V lost 8 bases to trimming and J lost 2 bases, with 10 bases between them. Germline V lookup: CDR1 KGHSH, CDR2 LQKENI. The CDR3: CASTEGGNQPQHF. CDR3 sequence (DNA): TGTGCCAGCACGGAGGGAGGCAATCAGCCCCAGCATTTT.

V and J are TRBV27 and TRBJ2-1; tentative D call: TRBD2 (6 bases). The CDR3 sequence is 16 residues long. Deletions cut 0 bases from V and 3 bases from J, with 12 bases between. Looked up from germline, CDR1 is MNHEY and CDR2 is SMNVEV (reference sequence). Here the CDR3 DNA reads TGTGCCAGCAGTTTATCGGGCGGGGTAATCTACAATGAGCAGTTCTTC. Translating it yields CASSLSGGVIYNEQFF.

This chain links TRBV4-2 with TRBJ1-1, with a possible D match to TRBD1 (5 bases). Looked up from germline, CDR1 is LGHNA and CDR2 is YNFKEQ. CDR3 size: 14 residues. V was shortened by 0 bases and J by 0 bases, with 5 bases between the two germline ends. Here the CDR3 reads CASSQEGVNTEAFF. The CDR3 coding sequence is TGTGCCAGCAGCCAAGAAGGGGTGAACACTGAAGCTTTCTTT.

In this sample, this clone turned up a few times. The chain uses TRBV30 and TRBJ1-5; D perhaps matches TRBD1 (5 bases). Trimming left V 5 bases short and J 0 bases short, with 8 bases between. This CDR3 is built from 13 residues. The germline CDR1 and CDR2 sequences are GTSNPN and SVGIG (reference sequence). This CDR3 is CAWSGISNQPQHF. As DNA, the CDR3 is TGTGCCTGGTCAGGGATTAGCAATCAGCCCCAGCATTTT. The full variable domain, its missing parts supplied by reference TRBV30 and TRBJ1-5, is SQTIHQWPATLVQPVGSPLSLECTVEGTSNPNLYWYRQAAGRGLQLLFYSVGIGQISSEVPQNLSASRPQDRQFILSSKKLLLSDSGFYLCAWSGISNQPQHFGDGTRLSIL.

This clone was seen only a few times. This chain connects TRBV19 to TRBJ1-1, with 8 positions matching TRBD1. The CDR3 is 13 residues long. The ends lost 1 base at V and 8 bases at J; junction bases unmatched: 3. Per germline, CDR1 LNHDA and CDR2 SQIVND (reference sequence). DNA of the CDR3: TGTGCCAGTAGTATAGTGGGACAGGACGAAGCTTTCTTT. As protein: CASSIVGQDEAFF.

The genes are TRBV21-1 and TRBJ2-5; the listed D gene, TRBD1, was not tested against the DNA. TRBV21-1 has pseudogene status. This CDR3 comprises 16 residues. The CDR3 region has the DNA TGTGCCAGCACCCACTCCGGGACACCGTACCAAGAGACCCAGTACTTC. Its translation: CASTHSGTPYQETQYF.

Written as DNA, the CDR3 is TGTGCCAGTAGGATCGGGGAGGGGTCGCGCTATGGCTACACCTTC. Protein sequence: CASRIGEGSRYGYTF. The chain is built from TRBV19 and TRBJ1-2; weak D call: TRBD1 (5 bases). This CDR3 comprises 15 residues. V lost 6 bases to trimming and J lost 4 bases, with 18 bases between them. Germline-derived CDR1 and CDR2 are LNHDA and SQIVND (reference sequence).

CDR3 in amino acids: CASSGQKTGELFF. The CDR3 nucleotides read TGTGCCAGCTCGGGACAGAAGACCGGGGAGCTGTTTTTT. The rearrangement uses TRBV6-5 and TRBJ2-2, with TRBD1 identical over 7 bases. Looked up from germline, CDR1 is MNHEY and CDR2 is SVGAGI. The CDR3 has 13 amino acids. J lost 5 bases, V lost 8 bases, and 5 bases had no gene match.

To note about this clone: At one end, the junction sequence differs from germline, possibly due to a read error. The chain has TRBV27 and TRBJ2-3, with a tentative D call TRBD2 (5 bases). Per the germline V gene, CDR1 is MNHEY and CDR2 is SMNVEV (reference sequence). CDR3 length: 15 residues. This CDR3 is CACSPTGSSTDTQYF. CDR3 nucleotides: TGTGCCTGCAGTCCCACGGGATCTAGCACAGATACGCAGTATTTT.